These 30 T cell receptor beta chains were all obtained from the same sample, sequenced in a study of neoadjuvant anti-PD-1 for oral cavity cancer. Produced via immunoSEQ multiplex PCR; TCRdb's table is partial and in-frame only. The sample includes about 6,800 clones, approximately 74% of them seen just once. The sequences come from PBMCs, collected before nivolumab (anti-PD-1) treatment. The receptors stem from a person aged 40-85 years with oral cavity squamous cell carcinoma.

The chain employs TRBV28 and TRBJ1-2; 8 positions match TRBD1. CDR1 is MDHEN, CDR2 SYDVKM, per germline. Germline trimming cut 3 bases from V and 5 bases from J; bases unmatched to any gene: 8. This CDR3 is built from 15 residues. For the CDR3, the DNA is TGTGCCAGCAGTTTTTCCCCGACAGGGGTGTATGGCTACACCTTC. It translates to CASSFSPTGVYGYTF.

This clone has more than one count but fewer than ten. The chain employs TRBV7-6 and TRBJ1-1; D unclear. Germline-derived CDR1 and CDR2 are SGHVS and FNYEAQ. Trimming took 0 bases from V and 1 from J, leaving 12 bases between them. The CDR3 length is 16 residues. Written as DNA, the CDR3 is TGTGCCAGCAGCTTAGCTTACCGAGACAAGAACACTGAAGCTTTCTTT. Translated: CASSLAYRDKNTEAFF.

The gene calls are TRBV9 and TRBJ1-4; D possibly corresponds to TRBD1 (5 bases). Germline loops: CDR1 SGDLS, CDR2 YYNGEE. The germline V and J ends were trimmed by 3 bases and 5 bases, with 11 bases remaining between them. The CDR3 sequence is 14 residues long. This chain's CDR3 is CASSGAGTNEKLFF. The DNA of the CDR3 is TGTGCCAGCAGCGGCGCAGGGACGAATGAAAAACTGTTTTTT.

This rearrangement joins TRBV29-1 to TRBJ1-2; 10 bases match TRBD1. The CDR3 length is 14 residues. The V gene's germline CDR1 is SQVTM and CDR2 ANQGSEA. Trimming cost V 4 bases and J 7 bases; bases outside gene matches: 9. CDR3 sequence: CSVGQGASIGGYTF. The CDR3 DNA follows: TGCAGCGTTGGACAGGGGGCGAGCATTGGTGGCTACACCTTC.

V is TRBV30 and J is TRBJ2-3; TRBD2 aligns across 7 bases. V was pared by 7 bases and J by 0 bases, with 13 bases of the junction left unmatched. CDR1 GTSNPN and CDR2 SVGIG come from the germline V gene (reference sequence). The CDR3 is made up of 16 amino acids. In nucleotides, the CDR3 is TGTGCCTTACGGGAGGTCCTCGCCTCTAGCACAGATACGCAGTATTTT. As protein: CALREVLASSTDTQYF.

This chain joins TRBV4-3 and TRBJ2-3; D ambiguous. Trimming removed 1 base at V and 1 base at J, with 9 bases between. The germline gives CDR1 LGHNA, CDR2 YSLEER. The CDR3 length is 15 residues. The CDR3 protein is CASSQGVMGTDTQYF. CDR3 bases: TGCGCCAGCAGCCAAGGTGTTATGGGCACAGATACGCAGTATTTT.

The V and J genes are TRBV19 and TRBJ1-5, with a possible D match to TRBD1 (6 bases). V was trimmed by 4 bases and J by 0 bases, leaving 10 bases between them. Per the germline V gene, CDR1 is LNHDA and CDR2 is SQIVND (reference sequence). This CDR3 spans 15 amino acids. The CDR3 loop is CASSRYRASNQPQHF. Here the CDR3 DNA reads TGTGCCAGTAGTAGATACAGGGCTAGCAATCAGCCCCAGCATTTT.

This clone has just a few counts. The CDR3 region has the DNA TGTGCCAGCAGCCAAGGGAGGGCGGGGGGCACCTACGAGCAGTACTTC. It translates to CASSQGRAGGTYEQYF. This chain connects TRBV11-2 to TRBJ2-7; 8 bases fit TRBD2. V shed 5 bases, J shed 2 bases, and the junction held 11 bases outside the gene matches. The CDR3 has 16 residues. Germline CDR1 reads SGHAT; CDR2 reads FQNNGV.

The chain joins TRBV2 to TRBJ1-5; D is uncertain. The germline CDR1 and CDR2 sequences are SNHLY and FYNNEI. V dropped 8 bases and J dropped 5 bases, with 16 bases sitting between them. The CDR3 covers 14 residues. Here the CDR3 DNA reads TGTGCCAGCGCGTCGGCAGAGAGTCATCAGCCCCAGCATTTT. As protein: CASASAESHQPQHF.

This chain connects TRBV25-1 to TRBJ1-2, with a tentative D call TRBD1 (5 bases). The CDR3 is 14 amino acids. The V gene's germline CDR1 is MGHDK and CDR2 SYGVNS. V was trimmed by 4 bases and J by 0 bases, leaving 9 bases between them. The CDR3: CASSGDGSNYGYTF. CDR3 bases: TGTGCCAGCAGTGGGGACGGTTCTAACTATGGCTACACCTTC.

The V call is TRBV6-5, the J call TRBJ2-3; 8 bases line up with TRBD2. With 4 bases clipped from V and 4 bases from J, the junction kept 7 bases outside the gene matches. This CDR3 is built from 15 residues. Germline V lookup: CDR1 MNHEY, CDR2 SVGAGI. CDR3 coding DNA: TGTGCCAGCAGTTCCCTCGGGGGGGCCGCAGATACGCAGTATTTT. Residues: CASSSLGGAADTQYF.

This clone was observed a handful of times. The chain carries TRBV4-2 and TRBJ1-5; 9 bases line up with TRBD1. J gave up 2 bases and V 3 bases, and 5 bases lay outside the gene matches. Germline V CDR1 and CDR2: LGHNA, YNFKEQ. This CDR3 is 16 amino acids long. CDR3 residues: CASSQGTGPGNQPQHF. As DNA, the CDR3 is TGTGCCAGCAGCCAGGGGACAGGGCCAGGCAATCAGCCCCAGCATTTT.

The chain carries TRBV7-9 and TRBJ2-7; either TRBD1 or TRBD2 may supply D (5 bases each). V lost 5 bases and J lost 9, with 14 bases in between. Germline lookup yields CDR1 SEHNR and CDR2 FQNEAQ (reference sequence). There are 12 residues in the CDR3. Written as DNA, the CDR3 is TGTGCCAGCAGCCCCGGGGCCCTTGGGCAGTACTTC. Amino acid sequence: CASSPGALGQYF.

The CDR3 DNA is TGCGCCAGCAGCCCCGGGGACGCCAAAAACATTCAGTACTTC. It specifies CASSPGDAKNIQYF. The rearrangement joins TRBV5-1 to TRBJ2-4; D assignment may be TRBD1 or TRBD2 (5 bases each). V lost 4 bases, J lost 1 base, and 9 bases lay in between. Germline V lookup: CDR1 SGHRS, CDR2 YFSETQ. CDR3 length equals 14 residues.

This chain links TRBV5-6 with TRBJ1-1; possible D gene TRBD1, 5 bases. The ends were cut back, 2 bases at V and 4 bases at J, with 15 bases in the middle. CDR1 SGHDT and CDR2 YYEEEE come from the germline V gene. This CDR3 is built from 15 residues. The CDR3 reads CASSFEGVGGTEAFF. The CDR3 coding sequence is TGTGCCAGCAGCTTCGAGGGAGTTGGGGGCACTGAAGCTTTCTTT.

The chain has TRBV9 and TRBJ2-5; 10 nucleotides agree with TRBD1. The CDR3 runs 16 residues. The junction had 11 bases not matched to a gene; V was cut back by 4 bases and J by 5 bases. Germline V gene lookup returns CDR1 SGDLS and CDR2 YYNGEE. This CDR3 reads CASSPRQGALGETQYF. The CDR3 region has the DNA TGTGCCAGCAGCCCTCGACAGGGGGCGCTGGGGGAGACCCAGTACTTC. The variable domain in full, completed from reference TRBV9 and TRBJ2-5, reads DSGVTQTPKHLITATGQRVTLRCSPRSGDLSVYWYQQSLDQGLQFLIQYYNGEERAKGNILERFSAQQFPDLHSELNLSSLELGDSALYFCASSPRQGALGETQYFGPGTRLLVL.

In DNA form, the CDR3 reads TGTGCCAGCAGCCTGGGACAGGTCAATCAGCCCCAGCATTTT. Amino acid sequence: CASSLGQVNQPQHF. The chain links TRBV28 to TRBJ1-5; 8 bases match TRBD1. The CDR3 contains 14 residues. Germline assignment: CDR1 MDHEN and CDR2 SYDVKM. J was trimmed by 3 bases and V by 6 bases; bases with no gene match: 4.

The CDR3 sequence: CASSLVGYEQYF. The CDR3 DNA reads TGTGCCAGCAGCTTAGTGGGGTACGAGCAGTACTTC. This rearrangement joins TRBV7-2 to TRBJ2-7; D uncertain. Germline lookup yields CDR1 SGHTA and CDR2 FQGNSA. The CDR3 sequence is 12 residues long. V lost 1 base and J 4 bases, leaving 5 bases between the germline ends.

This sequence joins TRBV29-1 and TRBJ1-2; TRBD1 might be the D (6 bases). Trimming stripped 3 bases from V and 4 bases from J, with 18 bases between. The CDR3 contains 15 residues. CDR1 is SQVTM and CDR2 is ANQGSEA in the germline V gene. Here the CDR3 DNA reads TGCAGCGTTGATGCCAGGACAGCGGGATTCTATGGCTACACCTTC. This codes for CSVDARTAGFYGYTF.

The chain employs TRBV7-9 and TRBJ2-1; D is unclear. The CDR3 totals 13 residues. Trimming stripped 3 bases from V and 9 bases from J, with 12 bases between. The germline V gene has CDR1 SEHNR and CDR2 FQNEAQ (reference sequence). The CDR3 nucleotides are TGTGCCAGCAGCTTTGGAGCACTGGGTGAGCAGTTCTTC. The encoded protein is CASSFGALGEQFF.

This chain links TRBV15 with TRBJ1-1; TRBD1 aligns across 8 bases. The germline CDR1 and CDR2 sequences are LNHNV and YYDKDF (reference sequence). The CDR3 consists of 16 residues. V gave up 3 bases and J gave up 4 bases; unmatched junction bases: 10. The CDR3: CATSRGTGRGSTEAFF. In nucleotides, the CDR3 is TGTGCCACCAGCAGGGGGACAGGCCGGGGGTCCACTGAAGCTTTCTTT.

As DNA, the CDR3 is TGTGCCAGCAGCCTTTTTAACGGTAGCAGCACAGATACGCAGTATTTT. Encoded protein: CASSLFNGSSTDTQYF. The chain joins TRBV2 to TRBJ2-3; no firm D call. The V and J ends lost 6 bases and 0 bases respectively, with 16 bases between them. Germline CDR1 reads SNHLY; CDR2 reads FYNNEI. The CDR3 spans 16 residues. The variable domain in full, with the rest retrieved from reference TRBV2 and TRBJ2-3, is EPEVTQTPSHQVTQMGQEVILRCVPISNHLYFYWYRQILGQKVEFLVSFYNNEISEKSEIFDDQFSVERPDGSNFTLKIRSTKLEDSAMYFCASSLFNGSSTDTQYFGPGTRLTVL.

CDR3 loop: CASSLRTSGAYEQYF. CDR3 coding DNA: TGTGCCAGCAGCCTCCGGACTAGCGGGGCATACGAGCAGTACTTC. The genes are TRBV7-2 and TRBJ2-7; 12 bases align to TRBD2. The CDR3 is made up of 15 amino acids. The V segment lost 5 bases and the J segment 4 bases; nucleotides outside the gene matches: 6. The germline V gene has CDR1 SGHTA and CDR2 FQGNSA.

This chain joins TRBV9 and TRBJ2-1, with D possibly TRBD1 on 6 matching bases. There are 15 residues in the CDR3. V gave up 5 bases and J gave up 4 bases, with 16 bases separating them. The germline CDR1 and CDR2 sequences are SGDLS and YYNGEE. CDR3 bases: TGTGCCAGCAGTGGACCGGGACACCCATACAATGAGCAGTTCTTC. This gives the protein CASSGPGHPYNEQFF.

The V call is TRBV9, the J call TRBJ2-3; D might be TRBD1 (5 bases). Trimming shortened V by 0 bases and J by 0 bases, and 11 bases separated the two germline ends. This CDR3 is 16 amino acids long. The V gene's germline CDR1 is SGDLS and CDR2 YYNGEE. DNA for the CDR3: TGTGCCAGCAGCGTAGGGGCAGGGTCTAGCACAGATACGCAGTATTTT. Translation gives CASSVGAGSSTDTQYF.

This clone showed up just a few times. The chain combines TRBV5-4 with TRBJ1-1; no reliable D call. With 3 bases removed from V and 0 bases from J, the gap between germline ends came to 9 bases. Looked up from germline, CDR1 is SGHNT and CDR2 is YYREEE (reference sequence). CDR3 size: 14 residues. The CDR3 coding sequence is TGTGCCAGCAGCTCCGTCATTATGAACACTGAAGCTTTCTTT. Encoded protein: CASSSVIMNTEAFF.

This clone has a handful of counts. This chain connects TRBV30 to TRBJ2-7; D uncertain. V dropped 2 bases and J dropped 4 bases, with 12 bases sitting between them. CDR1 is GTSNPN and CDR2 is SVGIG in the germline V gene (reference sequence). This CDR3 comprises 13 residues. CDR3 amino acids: CAWSLSETYEQYF. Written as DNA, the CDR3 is TGTGCCTGGAGTTTGTCAGAGACTTACGAGCAGTACTTC.

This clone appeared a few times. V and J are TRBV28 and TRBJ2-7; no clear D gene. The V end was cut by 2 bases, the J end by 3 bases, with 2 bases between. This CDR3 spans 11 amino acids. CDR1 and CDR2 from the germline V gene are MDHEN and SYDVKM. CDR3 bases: TGTGCCAGCAGTTTACGCTACGAGCAGTACTTC. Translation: CASSLRYEQYF.

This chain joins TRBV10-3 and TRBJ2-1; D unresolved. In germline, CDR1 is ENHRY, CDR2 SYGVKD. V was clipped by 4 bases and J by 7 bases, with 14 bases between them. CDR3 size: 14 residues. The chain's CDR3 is CAISVKELANEQFF. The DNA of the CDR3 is TGTGCCATCAGTGTTAAGGAGCTGGCGAATGAGCAGTTCTTC.

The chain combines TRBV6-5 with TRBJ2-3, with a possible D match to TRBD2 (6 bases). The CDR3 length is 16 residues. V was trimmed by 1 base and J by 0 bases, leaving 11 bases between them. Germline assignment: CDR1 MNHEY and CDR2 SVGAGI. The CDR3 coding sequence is TGTGCCAGCAGTTACTGGGGGGAAACCAGCACAGATACGCAGTATTTT. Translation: CASSYWGETSTDTQYF.